Sequencing of this T cell receptor (beta chain) was carried out in a study of shared clonotypes between healthy human individuals. Study context: CD8 memory received one plate per donor, CD8 naive two, CD4 memory three and CD4 naive three. Findings and caveats of the study: Around 5% of naive CD4 clonotypes were common to several donors.

Germline CDR1 GTSNPN, CDR2 SVGIG (reference sequence). The ends were cut back, 4 bases at V and 3 bases at J, with 22 bases in the middle. The CDR3 runs to 16 residues. Some clones are missing from TCRdb's copy, which holds only in-frame ones; the method was immunoSEQ multiplex PCR. The sample includes a few million clones, under 95% of them seen just once. Healthy and HIV-negative, the adult donors had no recent acute infections or vaccinations. To note about this clone: Antigen: not known.

The TCR originated in a man between 18 and 35 years old in good health. Some clones in this sample may be carry-over from other donors' samples. The specimen was naive CD4+ T cells from PBMCs. As for subset: CD45RA+ positively selected. The chain links TRBV30 to TRBJ2-7, with D perhaps matching TRBD1 (5 bases). CDR3 bases: TGTGCCTGGAAACCTCATGGGGCGCAATATAACTACGAGCAGTACTTC. It specifies CAWKPHGAQYNYEQYF.